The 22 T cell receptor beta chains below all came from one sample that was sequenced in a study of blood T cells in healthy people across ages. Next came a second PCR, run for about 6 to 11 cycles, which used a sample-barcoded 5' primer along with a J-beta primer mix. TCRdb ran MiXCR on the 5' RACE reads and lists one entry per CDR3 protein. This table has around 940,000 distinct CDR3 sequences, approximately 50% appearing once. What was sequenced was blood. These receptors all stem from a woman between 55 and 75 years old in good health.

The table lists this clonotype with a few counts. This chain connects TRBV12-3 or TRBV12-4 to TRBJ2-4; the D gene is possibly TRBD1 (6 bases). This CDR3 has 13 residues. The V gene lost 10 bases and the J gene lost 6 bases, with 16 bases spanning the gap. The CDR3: CATRRGAINIQYF. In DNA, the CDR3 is TGTGCCACCCGCAGGGGAGCTATAAACATTCAGTACTTC.

CDR3 in amino acids: CRGSERTGIVSNEKLFF. The CDR3 DNA follows: TGCAGGGGAAGCGAAAGGACAGGGATAGTGTCTAATGAAAAACTGTTTTTT. This chain uses TRBV20-1 with TRBJ1-4; the match to TRBD1 covers 8 bases. The germline V gene encodes CDR1 DFQATT and CDR2 SNEGSKA (reference sequence). This CDR3 region has 17 residues.

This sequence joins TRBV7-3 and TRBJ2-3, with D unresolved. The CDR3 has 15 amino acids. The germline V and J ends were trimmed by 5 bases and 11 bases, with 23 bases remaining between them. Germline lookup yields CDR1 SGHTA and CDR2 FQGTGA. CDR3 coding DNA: TGTGCCAGCAGCCCCTTCACTACCTCGCAGTCTGGGCAGTATTTT. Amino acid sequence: CASSPFTTSQSGQYF.

The CDR3 is CASTRDPAGDTDTQYF. CDR3 coding DNA: TGCGCCAGCACGAGGGACCCAGCGGGGGACACAGATACGCAGTATTTT. The rearrangement links TRBV5-1 to TRBJ2-3; 8 bases line up with TRBD2. Germline CDR1 SGHRS, CDR2 YFSETQ. The CDR3 extends over 16 amino acids. Losses at the gene ends were 6 bases for V and 2 bases for J; bases not matched to a gene: 11.

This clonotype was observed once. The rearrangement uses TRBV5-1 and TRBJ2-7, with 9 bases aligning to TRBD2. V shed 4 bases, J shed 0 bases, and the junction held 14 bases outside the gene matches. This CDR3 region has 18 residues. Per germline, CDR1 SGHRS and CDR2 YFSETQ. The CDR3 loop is CASSIGTSWTTGSYEQYF. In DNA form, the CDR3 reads TGCGCCAGCAGCATCGGGACTAGCTGGACCACGGGCTCCTACGAGCAGTACTTC.

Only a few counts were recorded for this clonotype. The CDR3 DNA reads TGCAGCGTTGAAGAAGAACACACTGAAGCTTTCTTT. Amino acid sequence: CSVEEEHTEAFF. The chain links TRBV29-1 to TRBJ1-1, with D unresolved. V shed 0 bases and J shed 3 bases, with 5 bases lying between them. Germline assignment: CDR1 SQVTM and CDR2 ANQGSEA. This CDR3 is built from 12 residues.

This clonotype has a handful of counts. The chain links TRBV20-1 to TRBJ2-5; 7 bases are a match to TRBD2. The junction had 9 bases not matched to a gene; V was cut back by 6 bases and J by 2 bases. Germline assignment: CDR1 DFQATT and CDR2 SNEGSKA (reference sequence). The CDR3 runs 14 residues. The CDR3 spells CSARGGGLQETQYF. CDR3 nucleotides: TGCAGTGCCCGTGGGGGGGGACTACAAGAGACCCAGTACTTC.

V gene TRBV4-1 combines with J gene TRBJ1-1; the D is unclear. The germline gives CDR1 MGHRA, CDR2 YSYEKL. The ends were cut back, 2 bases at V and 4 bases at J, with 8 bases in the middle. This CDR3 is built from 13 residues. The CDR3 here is CASSQIGVTEAFF. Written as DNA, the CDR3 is TGCGCCAGCAGCCAAATCGGAGTCACTGAAGCTTTCTTT.

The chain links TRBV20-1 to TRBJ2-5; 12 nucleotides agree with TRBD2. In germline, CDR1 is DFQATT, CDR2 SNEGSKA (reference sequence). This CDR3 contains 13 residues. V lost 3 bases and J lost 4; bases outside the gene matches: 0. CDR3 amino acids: CSARGLAGETQYF. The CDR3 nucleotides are TGCAGTGCTAGGGGACTAGCGGGAGAGACCCAGTACTTC.

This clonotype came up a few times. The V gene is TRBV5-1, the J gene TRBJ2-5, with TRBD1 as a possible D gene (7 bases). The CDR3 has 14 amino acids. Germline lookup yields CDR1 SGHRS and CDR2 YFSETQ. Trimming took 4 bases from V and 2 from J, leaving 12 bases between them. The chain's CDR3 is CASSAGQKQETQYF. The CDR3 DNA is TGCGCCAGCAGCGCGGGACAGAAGCAAGAGACCCAGTACTTC. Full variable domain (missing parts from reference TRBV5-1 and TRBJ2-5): KAGVTQTPRYLIKTRGQQVTLSCSPISGHRSVSWYQQTPGQGLQFLFEYFSETQRNKGNFPGRFSGRQFSNSRSEMNVSTLELGDSALYLCASSAGQKQETQYFGPGTRLLVL.

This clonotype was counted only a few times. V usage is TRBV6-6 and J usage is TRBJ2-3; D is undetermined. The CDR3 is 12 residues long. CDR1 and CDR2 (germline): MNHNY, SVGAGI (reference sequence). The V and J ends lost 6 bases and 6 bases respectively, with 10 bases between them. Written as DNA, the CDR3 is TGTGCCAGCAGCGTTGGAGTGGATACGCAGTATTTT. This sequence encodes CASSVGVDTQYF.

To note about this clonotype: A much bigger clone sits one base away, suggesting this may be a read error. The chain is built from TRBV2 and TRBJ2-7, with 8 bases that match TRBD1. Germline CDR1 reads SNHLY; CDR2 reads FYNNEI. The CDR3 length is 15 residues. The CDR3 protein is CANSEATRGPNEQYF. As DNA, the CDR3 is TGTGCCAACAGTGAAGCGACCAGGGGGCCCAACGAGCAGTACTTC.

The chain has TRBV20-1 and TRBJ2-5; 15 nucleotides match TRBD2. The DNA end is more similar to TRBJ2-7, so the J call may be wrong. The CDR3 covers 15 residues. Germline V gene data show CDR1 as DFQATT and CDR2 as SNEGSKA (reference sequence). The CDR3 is CSARTSGRVNGEQYF. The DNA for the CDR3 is TGCAGTGCTCGGACTAGCGGGAGGGTTAACGGCGAGCAGTACTTC.

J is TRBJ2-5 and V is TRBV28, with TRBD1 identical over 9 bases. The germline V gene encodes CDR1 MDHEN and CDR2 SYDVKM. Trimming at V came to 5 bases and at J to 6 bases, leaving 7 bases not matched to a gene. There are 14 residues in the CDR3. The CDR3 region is CASSPWDREKTQYF. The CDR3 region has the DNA TGTGCCAGCAGTCCCTGGGACAGGGAAAAGACCCAGTACTTC.

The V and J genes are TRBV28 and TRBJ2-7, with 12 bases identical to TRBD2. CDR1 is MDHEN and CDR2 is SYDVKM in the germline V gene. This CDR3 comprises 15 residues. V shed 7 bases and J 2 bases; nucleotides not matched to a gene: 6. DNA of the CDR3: TGTGCCAGCACCTCGACTAGCGGGAGTCCCTACGAGCAGTACTTC. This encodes CASTSTSGSPYEQYF.

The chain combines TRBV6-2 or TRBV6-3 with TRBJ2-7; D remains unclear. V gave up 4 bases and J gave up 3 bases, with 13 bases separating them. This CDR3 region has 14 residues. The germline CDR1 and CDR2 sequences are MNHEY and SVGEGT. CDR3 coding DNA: TGTGCCAGCAGTTCTTCCATCCTCCGCTACGAGCAGTACTTC. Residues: CASSSSILRYEQYF.

The CDR3 DNA is TGTGCCAGCAGGTCGCATCTTGACAGGACGAGAAGCACTGAAGCTTTCTTT. The encoded protein is CASRSHLDRTRSTEAFF. The chain uses TRBV28 and TRBJ1-1, with D possibly being TRBD1 (6 bases). Trimming removed 6 bases from V and 4 bases from J, with 24 bases in between. The CDR3 totals 17 residues. From germline, CDR1 is MDHEN and CDR2 SYDVKM.

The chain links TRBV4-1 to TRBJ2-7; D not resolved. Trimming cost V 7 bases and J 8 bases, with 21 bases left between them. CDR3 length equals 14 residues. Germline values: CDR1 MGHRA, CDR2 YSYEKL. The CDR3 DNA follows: TGCGCCAGCAACTCGCCGGGCGCCGGTGGAAAGCAGTACTTC. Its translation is CASNSPGAGGKQYF.

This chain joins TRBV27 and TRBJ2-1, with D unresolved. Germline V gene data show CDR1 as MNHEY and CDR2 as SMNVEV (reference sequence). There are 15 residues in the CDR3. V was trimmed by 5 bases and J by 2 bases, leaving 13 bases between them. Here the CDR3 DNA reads TGTGCCAGCAGTCCCCGTGTTGACCCCTACAATGAGCAGTTCTTC. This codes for CASSPRVDPYNEQFF.

CDR3 region: CSASVLASSYNEQYF. CDR3 sequence (DNA): TGCAGTGCTAGTGTTCTAGCGAGCTCCTACAATGAGCAGTACTTC. The rearrangement links TRBV20-1 to TRBJ2-1; D may be TRBD2 (6 bases). The last part of the DNA fits TRBJ2-7 better; the J call may be wrong. Germline CDR1 is DFQATT and CDR2 is SNEGSKA (reference sequence). CDR3 length: 15 amino acids.

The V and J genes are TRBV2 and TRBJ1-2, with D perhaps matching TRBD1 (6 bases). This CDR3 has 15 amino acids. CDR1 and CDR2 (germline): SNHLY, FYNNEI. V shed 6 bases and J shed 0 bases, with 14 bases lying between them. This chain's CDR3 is CASSPGQTANYGYTF. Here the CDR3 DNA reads TGTGCCAGCAGCCCCGGACAGACTGCTAACTATGGCTACACCTTC.

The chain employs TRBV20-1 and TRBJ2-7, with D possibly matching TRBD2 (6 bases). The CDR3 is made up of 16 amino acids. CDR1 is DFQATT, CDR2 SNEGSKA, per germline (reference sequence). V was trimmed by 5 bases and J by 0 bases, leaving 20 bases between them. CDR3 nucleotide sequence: TGCAGTGCTTCCGGAGGGGCTCCACCACCCTCCTACGAGCAGTACTTC. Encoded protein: CSASGGAPPPSYEQYF.